This T cell receptor beta chain comes out of a study of OX40 agonist ivuxolimab in advanced cancers. Germline V CDR1 and CDR2: SGHNT, YYREEE (reference sequence). This CDR3 spans 17 amino acids. V shed 0 bases and J 8 bases; nucleotides not matched to a gene: 10. The method was immunoSEQ multiplex PCR; TCRdb's version includes in-frame clones alone and lacks a portion of them. The sample has some 68,000 clones; approximately 92% are singletons. This chain joins TRBV5-4 and TRBJ2-5; TRBD2 matches 13 bases. Sequenced here: CD4+ or CD8+ T cells sorted from blood, sampled in a trial of the OX40 agonist ivuxolimab. The TCR originated in an adult with an advanced solid tumor such as melanoma, head and neck, liver or kidney cancer. The CDR3 region is CASSLGLAGGGGETQYF. CDR3 DNA: TGTGCCAGCAGCTTGGGACTAGCGGGAGGAGGGGGAGAAACCCAGTACTTC.